The 19 T cell receptor beta chains below come from one sample, sequenced in a study of cytomegalovirus exposure and HLA in healthy donors. It was with 60 Vbeta and 13 Jbeta primers that the PCR ran. Profiled with immunoSEQ multiplex PCR; TCRdb holds only in-frame clones, not every one. The sample yields some 100,000 clones, under 85% seen once. Sequencing used PBMCs. The receptors stem from a man aged 35 to 55 in good health and CMV-seropositive.

The chain carries TRBV19 and TRBJ2-1; weak D call: TRBD2 (5 bases). CDR3 length: 11 amino acids. Germline values: CDR1 LNHDA, CDR2 SQIVND (reference sequence). V was pared by 6 bases and J by 8 bases, with 8 bases between. CDR3 in DNA: TGTGCCAGTAGGCTCGGGGATGAGCAGTTCTTC. This translates into CASRLGDEQFF.

The chain has TRBV5-4 and TRBJ2-7, with 7 bases identical to TRBD1. This CDR3 has 14 amino acids. Trimming took 1 base from V and 3 from J; bases not matched to a gene: 4. Per the germline V gene, CDR1 is SGHNT and CDR2 is YYREEE (reference sequence). In DNA, the CDR3 is TGTGCCAGCAGCTTGCTAGGGGGCATCTACGAGCAGTACTTC. Amino acids: CASSLLGGIYEQYF.

The chain recombines TRBV6-6 with TRBJ2-2; 9 bases align to TRBD1. V dropped 6 bases and J dropped 6; count of bases not matched to a gene: 2. The CDR3 extends over 13 amino acids. Germline V lookup: CDR1 MNHNY, CDR2 SVGAGI (reference sequence). In DNA, the CDR3 is TGTGCCAGCAGCAGACAGGGGGCCGGGGAGCTGTTTTTT. Amino acids: CASSRQGAGELFF.

The V and J genes are TRBV4-1 and TRBJ1-2; possible D gene TRBD1, 6 bases. This CDR3 spans 13 amino acids. The ends were cut back, 0 bases at V and 4 bases at J, with 6 bases in the middle. CDR1 MGHRA and CDR2 YSYEKL come from the germline V gene. CDR3 loop: CASSQDRGYGYTF. In DNA, the CDR3 is TGCGCCAGCAGCCAAGACAGGGGCTATGGCTACACCTTC.

This CDR3 reads CASSRFQNSPLHF. The CDR3 nucleotides read TGTGCCAGCAGTCGATTCCAGAATTCACCCCTCCACTTT. The genes are TRBV27 and TRBJ1-6, with D unresolved. Per germline, CDR1 MNHEY and CDR2 SMNVEV (reference sequence). This CDR3 comprises 13 residues. Trimming removed 5 bases at V and 7 bases at J, with 9 bases between.

This sequence joins TRBV2 and TRBJ2-7; D perhaps matches TRBD1 (6 bases). Deletions cut 1 base from V and 3 bases from J, with 13 bases between. The CDR3 has 15 amino acids. CDR1 SNHLY and CDR2 FYNNEI come from the germline V gene. The CDR3 DNA sequence: TGTGCCAGCAGTGAAGAGGCAGGGGTGGGCTACGAGCAGTACTTC. Translating gives CASSEEAGVGYEQYF.

This rearrangement joins TRBV7-2 to TRBJ2-5; 7 bases align to TRBD1. This CDR3 region has 16 residues. The germline V gene has CDR1 SGHTA and CDR2 FQGNSA. The J segment lost 1 base and the V segment lost 2 bases, leaving 7 bases of the junction unmatched. The CDR3 DNA reads as TGTGCCAGCAGCTTAACGGGGACAGTATTCCAAGAGACCCAGTACTTC. Protein product: CASSLTGTVFQETQYF. The complete variable domain, with remaining parts taken from reference TRBV7-2 and TRBJ2-5, reads GAGVSQSPSNKVTEKGKDVELRCDPISGHTALYWYRQSLGQGLEFLIYFQGNSAPDKSGLPSDRFSAERTGGSVSTLTIQRTQQEDSAVYLCASSLTGTVFQETQYFGPGTRLLVL.

The chain employs TRBV29-1 and TRBJ1-2; D unresolved. The CDR3 is 11 residues long. From germline, CDR1 is SQVTM and CDR2 ANQGSEA. CDR3 sequence (DNA): TGCAGTGTGACAAGTGCTCCTGGCTACACCTTC. This sequence encodes CSVTSAPGYTF. The full variable domain, rest sourced from reference TRBV29-1 and TRBJ1-2, is SAVISQKPSRDICQRGTSLTIQCQVDSQVTMMFWYRQQPGQSLTLIATANQGSEATYESGFVIDKFPISRPNLTFSTLTVSNMSPEDSSIYLCSVTSAPGYTFGSGTRLTVV.

This clone is a singleton in its sample. The CDR3 loop reads CATSRGPGEPQETQYF. The CDR3 DNA sequence: TGTGCCACCAGCAGAGGTCCTGGAGAGCCTCAAGAGACCCAGTACTTC. The rearrangement joins TRBV15 to TRBJ2-5; D gene uncertain. V was trimmed by 1 base and J by 2 bases, leaving 14 bases between them. CDR1 is LNHNV, CDR2 YYDKDF, per germline (reference sequence). The CDR3 runs 16 residues.

This rearrangement joins TRBV2 to TRBJ2-4; tentatively, D is TRBD2 (6 bases). Trimming removed 7 bases from V and 0 bases from J, with 16 bases in between. This CDR3 spans 16 amino acids. Germline V gives CDR1 SNHLY, CDR2 FYNNEI. The CDR3 sequence is CASIYRDSRAKNIQYF. The CDR3 DNA reads as TGTGCCAGCATTTACCGGGACTCCCGAGCCAAAAACATTCAGTACTTC.

This clone turned up a few times. The J gene is TRBJ2-3, the V gene TRBV4-2; tentative D call: TRBD2 (6 bases). Trimming removed 0 bases from V and 0 bases from J, with 10 bases in between. Per the germline V gene, CDR1 is LGHNA and CDR2 is YNFKEQ. The CDR3 totals 16 residues. The CDR3 protein is CASSQEIAVSTDTQYF. The DNA of the CDR3 is TGTGCCAGCAGCCAAGAGATAGCGGTCAGCACAGATACGCAGTATTTT.

V gene TRBV11-2 combines with J gene TRBJ1-1; TRBD1 might be the D (6 bases). The CDR3 loop spans 14 amino acids. Trimming took off 1 base at V and 5 bases at J, with 11 bases between the two ends. In germline, CDR1 is SGHAT, CDR2 FQNNGV. The CDR3 nucleotides are TGTGCCAGCAGCTTAGGGGGGCTACAAACTGAAGCTTTCTTT. It specifies CASSLGGLQTEAFF.

As concerns this clone: At one end, the junction sequence differs from germline, possibly due to a read error. The rearrangement joins TRBV11-2 to TRBJ1-2, with 7 bases aligning to TRBD1. This CDR3 has 14 residues. Looked up from germline, CDR1 is SGHAT and CDR2 is FQNNGV. CDR3 DNA sequence: TGTGCCAGCAGCTTAGGACAACCGGGACAGAACTACGCCTTC. Amino acids: CASSLGQPGQNYAF.

The chain combines TRBV19 with TRBJ2-7; a possible D gene is TRBD1 (5 bases). Trimming pared 8 bases from V and 6 bases from J, leaving 17 bases between. This CDR3 has 13 amino acids. Germline assignment: CDR1 LNHDA and CDR2 SQIVND (reference sequence). The CDR3 DNA is TGTGCCAGTTCGGCCCTCAGGGTGGGCGAGCAGTACTTC. Residues: CASSALRVGEQYF.

The chain uses TRBV5-1 and TRBJ2-3; 7 bases align to TRBD1. CDR3 length: 14 amino acids. V shed 5 bases and J 3 bases; nucleotides not matched to a gene: 6. Germline V gene data show CDR1 as SGHRS and CDR2 as YFSETQ. The CDR3, as DNA: TGCGCCAGCAGAAAACAGGGGAGTACAGATACGCAGTATTTT. Its translation: CASRKQGSTDTQYF.

The chain carries TRBV28 and TRBJ1-6; 8 nucleotides match TRBD1. Germline CDR1 is MDHEN and CDR2 is SYDVKM. This CDR3 region has 15 residues. The ends lost 6 bases at V and 6 bases at J; junction bases unmatched: 7. CDR3 DNA: TGTGCCAGCAGAATCCACGGACAGGGTAATTCACCCCTCCACTTT. This gives the protein CASRIHGQGNSPLHF.

This rearrangement joins TRBV7-6 to TRBJ2-5; TRBD2 might be the D (6 bases). Germline CDR1 is SGHVS and CDR2 is FNYEAQ. CDR3 length: 15 amino acids. The V end was cut by 1 base, the J end by 4 bases, with 13 bases between. Here the CDR3 DNA reads TGTGCCAGCAGCTTAGGGGGGATGGGGGGAGAGACCCAGTACTTC. Its protein is CASSLGGMGGETQYF.

The V call is TRBV5-8, the J call TRBJ2-1, with 7 bases identical to TRBD2. The CDR3 is 16 residues long. V lost 4 bases and J lost 0; bases outside the gene matches: 7. CDR1 SGHTS and CDR2 YDEGEE come from the germline V gene. The CDR3 nucleotides read TGTGCCAGCAGCCGAACTAGCGCTAGCTCCTACAATGAGCAGTTCTTC. Amino acid sequence: CASSRTSASSYNEQFF.

The chain has TRBV6-6 and TRBJ1-6; a possible D gene is TRBD1 (5 bases). This CDR3 region has 15 residues. In germline, CDR1 is MNHNY, CDR2 SVGAGI (reference sequence). V shed 0 bases and J shed 16 bases, with 19 bases lying between them. CDR3 sequence: CASSYSGRSTGELHF. For the CDR3, the DNA is TGTGCCAGCAGTTACTCGGGTAGGTCGACGGGGGAACTCCACTTT.